The clone carrying this T cell receptor (beta chain) was detected ten times or more. The target antigen is unknown. Germline V lookup: CDR1 ENHRY, CDR2 SYGVKD. With V trimmed by 0 bases and J by 2 bases, 4 bases remained unmatched. The CDR3 is made up of 17 amino acids. TCRdb itself ran the 5' RACE reads through MiXCR, one entry per CDR3 protein. The sample shows about 290,000 distinct CDR3 sequences, 8.5% to 9.5% of them seen only once. This sample is part of a study of identical twins. Study results and limitations: Cord blood's abundant beta clonotypes had fewer insertions, unlike memory repertoires. Twins' excess sharing was less marked for out-of-frame beta sequences.

The sample was also reused in another study, on yellow fever vaccine responses in identical twins. That paper states: Twins' vaccine T cell response reportedly seemed partly convergent, partly personalized.

This sequence joins TRBV10-3 and TRBJ2-1; 10 positions match TRBD2. Sequenced sample: CD8+ T cells sorted from blood. The TCR comes from a woman under 30 in good health. The CDR3 bases are TGTGCCATCAGTGAGTCTACTAGCGGGGATCCCTACAATGAGCAGTTCTTC. It is translated as CAISESTSGDPYNEQFF.